This T cell receptor beta chain was captured by sequencing in a study of blood T cell repertoires in COVID-19. Comments on this clone: The same CDR3 is also encoded by other DNA sequences in this sample.

Trimming took 1 base from V and 3 from J, leaving 8 bases between them. The germline V gene encodes CDR1 SGHRS and CDR2 YFSETQ. The CDR3 runs 13 residues. Some clones are missing from TCRdb's copy, which holds only in-frame ones; the method was immunoSEQ multiplex PCR. Of about 73,000 clones detected, around four fifths appear once; the ten largest clones hold under 3%. Sequenced sample: peripheral blood. The genes are TRBV5-1 and TRBJ2-7; weak D call: TRBD1 (5 bases). This clonotype was sampled from an elderly man with active or convalescent COVID-19. CDR3 protein: CASSLTGDYEQYF. DNA for the CDR3: TGCGCCAGCAGCTTGACAGGAGACTACGAGCAGTACTTC.